What follows are 9 T cell receptor beta chains derived from one specimen sequenced in a study of cytomegalovirus exposure and HLA in healthy donors. Researchers ran the PCR with 60 Vbeta and 13 Jbeta primers. Produced via immunoSEQ multiplex PCR; TCRdb's table is partial and in-frame only. The repertoire consists of about 65,000 clones, with approximately 60% occurring once and the leading ten covering 2.8%. The sequenced sample consisted of PBMCs. The receptors derive from a man aged 30 to 39 in good health and CMV-seronegative.

The chain recombines TRBV5-1 with TRBJ1-1, with D perhaps TRBD1 (6 bases). The germline V and J ends were trimmed by 8 bases and 5 bases, with 19 bases remaining between them. The CDR3 extends over 14 amino acids. Germline CDR1 is SGHRS and CDR2 is YFSETQ. CDR3 protein: CASSERGAFTEAFF. DNA for the CDR3: TGCGCCAGTTCGGAGCGGGGGGCGTTTACTGAAGCTTTCTTT. The full variable domain, in which reference TRBV5-1 and TRBJ1-1 provide the parts outside the CDR3, is KAGVTQTPRYLIKTRGQQVTLSCSPISGHRSVSWYQQTPGQGLQFLFEYFSETQRNKGNFPGRFSGRQFSNSRSEMNVSTLELGDSALYLCASSERGAFTEAFFGQGTRLTVV.

The rearrangement uses TRBV5-1 and TRBJ1-1; 7 positions match TRBD1. V shed 4 bases and J 3 bases; nucleotides not matched to a gene: 3. Looked up from germline, CDR1 is SGHRS and CDR2 is YFSETQ. The CDR3 is 13 amino acids. The DNA of the CDR3 is TGCGCCAGCAGCCCCGACAGGGACACTGAAGCTTTCTTT. This encodes CASSPDRDTEAFF.

V gene TRBV7-2 combines with J gene TRBJ2-7, with D perhaps TRBD2 (7 bases). The CDR3 extends over 15 amino acids. Trimming took 1 base from V and 3 from J, leaving 13 bases between them. From germline, CDR1 is SGHTA and CDR2 FQGNSA. Here the CDR3 reads CASSLVGRDNYEQYF. The CDR3 bases are TGTGCCAGCAGCTTAGTAGGGAGGGACAACTACGAGCAGTACTTC.

This clone was found once. J is TRBJ2-7 and V is TRBV4-1; 8 bases align to TRBD1. From germline, CDR1 is MGHRA and CDR2 YSYEKL. This CDR3 is built from 18 residues. V lost 2 bases to trimming and J lost 0 bases; unmatched junction nucleotides: 12. The CDR3 region is CASSQRLAAGQASYEQYF. CDR3 sequence (DNA): TGCGCCAGCAGCCAACGTCTCGCCGCGGGACAGGCCTCCTACGAGCAGTACTTC.

The CDR3 spells CASSSYGSGGAETQYF. Written as DNA, the CDR3 is TGTGCCAGCAGCTCCTATGGGTCCGGGGGGGCAGAGACCCAGTACTTC. J is TRBJ2-5 and V is TRBV7-2; 8 nucleotides align to TRBD2. The length of the CDR3 is 16 residues. Germline assignment: CDR1 SGHTA and CDR2 FQGNSA. Trimming removed 4 bases from V and 4 bases from J; junction bases left unmatched: 11.

The chain links TRBV6-4 to TRBJ2-5; TRBD1 agrees at 10 bases. The CDR3 consists of 15 residues. The germline V gene has CDR1 MRHNA and CDR2 SNTAGT. V dropped 4 bases and J dropped 0; count of bases not matched to a gene: 2. CDR3 loop: CASSAGTGDQETQYF. DNA of the CDR3: TGTGCCAGCAGTGCCGGGACAGGGGACCAAGAGACCCAGTACTTC.

This chain links TRBV27 with TRBJ2-1; a possible D gene is TRBD1 (5 bases). Trimming cost V 2 bases and J 8 bases, with 10 bases left between them. The germline V gene encodes CDR1 MNHEY and CDR2 SMNVEV (reference sequence). The CDR3 length is 13 residues. The CDR3 nucleotides are TGTGCCAGCAGTTTACGGCAGGGCTATGAGCAGTTCTTC. Its protein is CASSLRQGYEQFF.

The chain uses TRBV19 and TRBJ2-5; 8 positions match TRBD1. CDR3 size: 12 residues. CDR1 LNHDA and CDR2 SQIVND come from the germline V gene (reference sequence). Germline trimming cut 4 bases from V and 5 bases from J; bases unmatched to any gene: 0. Here the CDR3 reads CASSTGGETQYF. In DNA, the CDR3 is TGTGCCAGTAGTACAGGGGGCGAGACCCAGTACTTC.

This clone was found a few times. The rearrangement uses TRBV5-1 and TRBJ2-3; D unclear. CDR1 is SGHRS, CDR2 YFSETQ, per germline. V was shortened by 7 bases and J by 7 bases, with 19 bases between the two germline ends. This CDR3 contains 14 residues. This chain's CDR3 is CASHPYLSSNTQYF. CDR3 coding DNA: TGCGCCAGCCATCCGTACCTTAGCTCGAATACGCAGTATTTT.